Below, one T cell receptor (beta chain) is given with its context. Trimming took 0 bases from V and 4 from J; bases not matched to a gene: 4. This CDR3 is 16 amino acids long. CDR1 is LGHNA and CDR2 is YNFKEQ in the germline V gene. TCRdb keeps only in-frame clones here, not all; method: immunoSEQ multiplex PCR. The sample holds some 98,000 clones, 75% to 85% seen once. The sample comes from a study of blood T cell repertoires in COVID-19. The source is a human donor in a cohort sampled during active COVID-19. Source material: peripheral blood. The rearrangement links TRBV4-2 to TRBJ2-4; 9 bases map to TRBD1. The CDR3 DNA sequence: TGTGCCAGCAGCCAAGAATCAGGGACAGGGAAAAACATTCAGTACTTC. Encoded protein: CASSQESGTGKNIQYF.